What follows describes a single T cell receptor beta chain. Germline lookup yields CDR1 MDHEN and CDR2 SYDVKM. The V gene end was trimmed by 6 bases and the J gene end by 2 bases; junction bases not matched to a gene: 7. The CDR3 runs 14 residues. The sample is drawn from a study of cytomegalovirus exposure and HLA in healthy donors. Both 60 Vbeta primers and 13 Jbeta primers went into the PCR. The method was immunoSEQ multiplex PCR; TCRdb's version includes in-frame clones alone and lacks a portion of them. Counted here are 160,000 or so clones, around four fifths occurring once; the ten biggest clones make up 1.9%.

This sequence was found in a man aged 18 to 30 in good health and CMV-seronegative. V and J are TRBV28 and TRBJ2-7, with 7 bases matching TRBD1. Source material: PBMCs. CDR3 nucleotide sequence: TGTGCCAGCAGGAACCCCGGGACAGCCTACGAGCAGTACTTC. Its translation is CASRNPGTAYEQYF.